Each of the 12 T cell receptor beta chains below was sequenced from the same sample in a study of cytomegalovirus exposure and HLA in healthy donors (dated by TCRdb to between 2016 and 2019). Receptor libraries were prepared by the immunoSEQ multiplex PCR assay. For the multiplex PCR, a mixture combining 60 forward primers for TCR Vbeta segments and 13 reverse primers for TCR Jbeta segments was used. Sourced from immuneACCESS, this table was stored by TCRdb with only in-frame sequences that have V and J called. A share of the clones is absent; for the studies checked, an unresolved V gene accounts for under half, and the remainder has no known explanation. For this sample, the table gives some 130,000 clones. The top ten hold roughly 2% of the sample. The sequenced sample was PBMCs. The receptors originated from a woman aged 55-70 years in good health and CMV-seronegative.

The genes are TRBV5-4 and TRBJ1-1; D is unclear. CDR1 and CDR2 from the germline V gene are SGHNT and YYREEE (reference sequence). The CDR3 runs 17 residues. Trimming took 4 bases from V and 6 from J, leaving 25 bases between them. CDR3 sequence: CASSPSVIGSTGAEAFF. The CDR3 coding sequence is TGTGCCAGCAGCCCGTCGGTGATCGGGTCGACGGGAGCTGAAGCTTTCTTT.

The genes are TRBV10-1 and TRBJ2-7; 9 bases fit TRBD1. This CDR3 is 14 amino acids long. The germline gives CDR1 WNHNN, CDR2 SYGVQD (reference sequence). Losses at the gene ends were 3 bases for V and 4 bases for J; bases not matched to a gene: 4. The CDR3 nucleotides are TGCGCCAGCAGTGAAGGGACAGGGAATTACGAGCAGTACTTC. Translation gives CASSEGTGNYEQYF.

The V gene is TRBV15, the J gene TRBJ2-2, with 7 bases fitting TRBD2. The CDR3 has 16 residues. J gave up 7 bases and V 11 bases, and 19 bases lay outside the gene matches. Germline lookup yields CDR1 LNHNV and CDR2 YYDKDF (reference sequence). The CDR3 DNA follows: TGTGCCCGAGGAGGGGAGGGCCTTTCGGAGAGCGGGGAGCTGTTTTTT. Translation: CARGGEGLSESGELFF. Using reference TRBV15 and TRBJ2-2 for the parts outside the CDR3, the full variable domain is DAMVIQNPRYQVTQFGKPVTLSCSQTLNHNVMYWYQQKSSQAPKLLFHYYDKDFNNEADTPDNFQSRRPNTSFCFLDIRSPGLGDTAMYLCARGGEGLSESGELFFGEGSRLTVL.

Here the CDR3 reads CASSDGQGLNYGYTF. The CDR3 DNA sequence: TGCGCCAGCAGCGACGGACAGGGCCTTAACTATGGCTACACCTTC. The V call is TRBV4-1, the J call TRBJ1-2; 8 nucleotides align to TRBD1. V lost 5 bases, J lost 1 base, and 6 bases stayed unmatched. The CDR3 has 15 residues. The germline V gene encodes CDR1 MGHRA and CDR2 YSYEKL.

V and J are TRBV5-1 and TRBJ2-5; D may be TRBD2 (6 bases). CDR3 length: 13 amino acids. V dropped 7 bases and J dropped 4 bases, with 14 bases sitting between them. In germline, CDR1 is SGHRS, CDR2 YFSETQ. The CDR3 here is CASFLDGGETQYF. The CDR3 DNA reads TGCGCCAGCTTCCTGGACGGGGGAGAGACCCAGTACTTC.

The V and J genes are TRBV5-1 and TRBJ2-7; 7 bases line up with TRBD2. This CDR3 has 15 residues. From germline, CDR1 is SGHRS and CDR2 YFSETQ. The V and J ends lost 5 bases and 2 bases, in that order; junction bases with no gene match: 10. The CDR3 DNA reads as TGCGCCAGCAGTCCCCGGGAGGTGGGGCCCTACGAGCAGTACTTC. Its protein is CASSPREVGPYEQYF.

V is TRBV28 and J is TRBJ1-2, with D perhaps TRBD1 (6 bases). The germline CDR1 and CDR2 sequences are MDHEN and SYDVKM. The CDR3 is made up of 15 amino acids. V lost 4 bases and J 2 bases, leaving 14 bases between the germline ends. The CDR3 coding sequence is TGTGCCAGCAGTTCGACAGGCAGGCGCAACTATGGCTACACCTTC. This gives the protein CASSSTGRRNYGYTF.

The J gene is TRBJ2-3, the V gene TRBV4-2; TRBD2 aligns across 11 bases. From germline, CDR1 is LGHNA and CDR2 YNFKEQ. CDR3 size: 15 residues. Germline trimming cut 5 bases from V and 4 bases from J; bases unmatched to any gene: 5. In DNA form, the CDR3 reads TGTGCCAGCAGCTATAGCGGGGGGGCCCCAGATACGCAGTATTTT. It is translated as CASSYSGGAPDTQYF.

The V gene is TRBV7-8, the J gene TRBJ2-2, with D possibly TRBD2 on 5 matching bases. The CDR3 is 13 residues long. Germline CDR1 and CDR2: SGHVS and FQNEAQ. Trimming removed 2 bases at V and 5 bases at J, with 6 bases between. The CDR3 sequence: CASSLRGTGELFF. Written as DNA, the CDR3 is TGTGCCAGCAGCTTACGAGGGACCGGGGAGCTGTTTTTT.

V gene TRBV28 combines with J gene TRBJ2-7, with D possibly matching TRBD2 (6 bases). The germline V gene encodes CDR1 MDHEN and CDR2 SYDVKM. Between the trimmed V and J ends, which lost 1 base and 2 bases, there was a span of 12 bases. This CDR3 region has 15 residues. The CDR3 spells CASSLSGTLTYEQYF. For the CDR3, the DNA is TGTGCCAGCAGTTTATCTGGGACTCTAACCTACGAGCAGTACTTC.

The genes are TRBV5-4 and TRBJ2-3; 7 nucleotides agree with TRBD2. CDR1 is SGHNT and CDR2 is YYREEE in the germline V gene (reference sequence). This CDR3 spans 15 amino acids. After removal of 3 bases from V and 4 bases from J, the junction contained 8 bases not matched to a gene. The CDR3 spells CASSSQRGGADTQYF. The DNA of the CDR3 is TGTGCCAGCAGCTCGCAGCGGGGTGGGGCAGATACGCAGTATTTT.

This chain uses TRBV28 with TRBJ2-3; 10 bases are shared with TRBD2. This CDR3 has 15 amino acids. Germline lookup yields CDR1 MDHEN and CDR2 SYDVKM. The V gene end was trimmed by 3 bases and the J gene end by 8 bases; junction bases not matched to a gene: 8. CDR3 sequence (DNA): TGTGCCAGCAGTTTGCTAGCGGGGGCTGATGGTACGCAGTATTTT. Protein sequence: CASSLLAGADGTQYF.